Each of the 26 T cell receptor beta chains below was sequenced from the same sample in a study of OX40 agonist ivuxolimab in advanced cancers. Generated by immunoSEQ multiplex PCR, the TCRdb table keeps only in-frame clones and is missing some. The table lists 45,000 to 55,000 clones, 81% of them singletons. This specimen was CD4+ or CD8+ T cells sorted from blood, taken in a trial of the OX40 agonist ivuxolimab. These TCRs come from an adult with an advanced solid tumor such as melanoma, head and neck, liver or kidney cancer.

The chain recombines TRBV6-1 with TRBJ2-7, with D uncertain. From germline, CDR1 is MNHNS and CDR2 SASEGT. The CDR3 has 12 residues. With 8 bases removed from V and 3 bases from J, the gap between germline ends came to 11 bases. CDR3 residues: CASHWSLYEQYF. DNA of the CDR3: TGTGCCAGCCACTGGTCCCTCTACGAGCAGTACTTC.

The J gene is TRBJ2-1, the V gene TRBV6-5; D is possibly TRBD1 or TRBD2 (5 bases each). V was shortened by 2 bases and J by 6 bases, with 11 bases between the two germline ends. From germline, CDR1 is MNHEY and CDR2 SVGAGI. CDR3 length equals 14 residues. Here the CDR3 DNA reads TGTGCCAGCAGTTACGTGGGGACGGTCAATGAGCAGTTCTTC. This translates into CASSYVGTVNEQFF.

The V call is TRBV11-2, the J call TRBJ2-3, with D perhaps matching TRBD1 or TRBD2 (5 bases each). With 4 bases removed from V and 5 bases from J, the gap between germline ends came to 16 bases. Germline loops: CDR1 SGHAT, CDR2 FQNNGV. The CDR3 has 15 residues. In nucleotides, the CDR3 is TGTGCCAGCAGCTACCGAGGGGAGTTGGTAGATACGCAGTATTTT. It translates to CASSYRGELVDTQYF.

The chain couples TRBV28 to TRBJ2-7; TRBD1 matches 9 bases. The CDR3 length is 14 residues. Per the germline V gene, CDR1 is MDHEN and CDR2 is SYDVKM. The V gene end was trimmed by 4 bases and the J gene end by 6 bases; junction bases not matched to a gene: 7. This CDR3 is CASSYRGRGLEQYV. The CDR3 DNA reads as TGTGCCAGCAGTTACAGGGGGCGCGGGCTCGAGCAGTACGTC.

The chain has TRBV11-2 and TRBJ2-1, with TRBD2 identical over 8 bases. There are 13 residues in the CDR3. Trimming took 5 bases from V and 6 from J; bases not matched to a gene: 3. The V gene's germline CDR1 is SGHAT and CDR2 FQNNGV. For the CDR3, the DNA is TGTGCCAGCAGCCGTCGGGGGGGCAATGAGCAGTTCTTC. It codes for CASSRRGGNEQFF.

This clone was counted at least ten times. This chain connects TRBV28 to TRBJ2-7, with 7 nucleotides matching TRBD2. CDR1 is MDHEN, CDR2 SYDVKM, per germline. The CDR3 runs 13 residues. Trimming cost V 4 bases and J 6 bases; bases outside gene matches: 6. CDR3 DNA: TGTGCCAGCAGTTGGGGGGGAGGGGCCGAGCAGTACGTC. It is translated as CASSWGGGAEQYV.

The rearrangement links TRBV23-1 to TRBJ2-4; the D is unclear. TRBV23-1 is an open reading frame whose function is uncertain. The CDR3 spans 17 residues. The V gene lost 7 bases and the J gene lost 0 bases, with 19 bases spanning the gap. The CDR3, as DNA: TGCGCCAGCACCCCCGATAAGTTGGTACTAGCCAAAAACATTCAGTACTTC. Translating it yields CASTPDKLVLAKNIQYF.

This clone was seen only a few times. This sequence joins TRBV28 and TRBJ2-1, with a weak D call TRBD1 (6 bases). Per the germline V gene, CDR1 is MDHEN and CDR2 is SYDVKM. V was cut by 3 bases and J by 8 bases, with 32 bases left in between. This CDR3 spans 20 amino acids. Here the CDR3 DNA reads TGTGCCAGCAGTTTGAAACAGGTCGGGGCAGGGGAATTCGAGTGGGATGAGCAGTTCTTC. Translated, it gives CASSLKQVGAGEFEWDEQFF.

This clone appeared a single time. The rearrangement joins TRBV2 to TRBJ2-5, with TRBD1 identical over 7 bases. Germline V gene sequence: CDR1 SNHLY, CDR2 FYNNEI. The CDR3 sequence is 16 residues long. V lost 1 base to trimming and J lost 1 base; unmatched junction nucleotides: 6. The CDR3 protein is CASSEEGGPLQETQYF. The DNA for the CDR3 is TGTGCCAGCAGTGAAGAAGGGGGCCCCCTCCAAGAGACCCAGTACTTC.

By proportion, this clone is medium-sized (0.01 to 0.1%). This sample includes further DNA sequences coding for the same CDR3. The chain recombines TRBV28 with TRBJ1-1; no clear D gene. The V and J ends lost 2 bases and 1 base respectively, with 5 bases between them. The CDR3 totals 13 residues. In germline, CDR1 is MDHEN, CDR2 SYDVKM. The CDR3 sequence: CASSLRGNTEAFF. CDR3 coding DNA: TGTGCCAGCAGTTTAAGAGGGAACACTGAAGCTTTCTTT. Based on the CDR3 plus reference TRBV28 and TRBJ1-1, the full variable domain is DVKVTQSSRYLVKRTGEKVFLECVQDMDHENMFWYRQDPGLGLRLIYFSYDVKMKEKGDIPEGYSVSREKKERFSLILESASTNQTSMYLCASSLRGNTEAFFGQGTRLTVV.

This chain joins TRBV4-1 and TRBJ2-3; D is perhaps TRBD2 (6 bases). Per the germline V gene, CDR1 is MGHRA and CDR2 is YSYEKL. The length of the CDR3 is 15 residues. V was cut by 4 bases and J by 0 bases, with 11 bases left in between. The CDR3 loop is CASSPGEVSTDTQYF. The CDR3 region has the DNA TGCGCCAGCAGCCCCGGGGAGGTTAGCACAGATACGCAGTATTTT.

This chain joins TRBV2 and TRBJ2-1; D tentatively reads TRBD1 or TRBD2 (6 bases each). V lost 7 bases to trimming and J lost 5 bases, with 18 bases between them. The CDR3 is 15 residues long. Germline loops: CDR1 SNHLY, CDR2 FYNNEI. CDR3 region: CASNRASGQDNEQFF. In nucleotides, the CDR3 is TGTGCCAGCAACAGGGCCAGCGGGCAGGACAATGAGCAGTTCTTC.

This clone showed up just once. This chain uses TRBV5-8 with TRBJ1-1, with D uncertain. Trimming removed 0 bases from V and 3 bases from J, with 3 bases in between. Germline lookup yields CDR1 SGHTS and CDR2 YDEGEE. The CDR3 length is 12 residues. Written as DNA, the CDR3 is TGTGCCAGCAGCTTGGAGTACACTGAAGCTTTCTTT. Translated, it gives CASSLEYTEAFF.

Only a few counts were recorded for this clone. The chain carries TRBV29-1 and TRBJ1-2; D may be TRBD1 (5 bases). V was cut by 6 bases and J by 3 bases, with 11 bases left in between. The germline gives CDR1 SQVTM, CDR2 ANQGSEA. The CDR3 is 12 residues long. The chain's CDR3 is CSVWDGYYGYTF. CDR3 in DNA: TGCAGCGTCTGGGACGGGTACTATGGCTACACCTTC.

The CDR3 here is CASSPGQGREQYF. CDR3 DNA sequence: TGTGCCAGCAGCCCCGGGCAGGGGAGGGAGCAGTACTTC. The gene calls are TRBV6-6 and TRBJ2-7, with D perhaps being TRBD1 or TRBD2 (6 bases each). CDR3 length equals 13 residues. Germline CDR1 and CDR2: MNHNY and SVGAGI (reference sequence). Trimming shortened V by 6 bases and J by 7 bases, and 16 bases separated the two germline ends.

The V call is TRBV6-1, the J call TRBJ2-5; D is unresolved. The V gene's germline CDR1 is MNHNS and CDR2 SASEGT. The length of the CDR3 is 13 residues. V was clipped by 5 bases and J by 4 bases, with 11 bases between them. The CDR3 DNA follows: TGTGCCAGCAGTACCCCTTGGGGAGAGACCCAGTACTTC. This translates into CASSTPWGETQYF.

The gene calls are TRBV4-2 and TRBJ2-5, with D possibly matching TRBD2 (5 bases). The J call may be faulty, since TRBJ2-7 better matches the DNA end. This CDR3 is 14 amino acids long. Germline CDR1 and CDR2: LGHNA and YNFKEQ. This CDR3 reads CASSQEVTNYEQYF. CDR3 coding DNA: TGTGCCAGCAGCCAAGAAGTGACTAACTACGAGCAGTACTTC.

The chain recombines TRBV25-1 with TRBJ1-1, with 7 bases matching TRBD1. With V trimmed by 3 bases and J by 5 bases, 12 bases remained unmatched. Germline CDR1 MGHDK, CDR2 SYGVNS. The CDR3 contains 16 residues. DNA of the CDR3: TGTGCCAGCAGTGACCCTATAATATCAGGGGGGACTGAAGCTTTCTTT. Translation: CASSDPIISGGTEAFF.

The chain has TRBV6-1 and TRBJ2-7, with 8 positions matching TRBD1. The J segment lost 7 bases and the V segment lost 6 bases, leaving 8 bases of the junction unmatched. The CDR3 extends over 13 amino acids. Germline V CDR1 and CDR2: MNHNS, SASEGT. This CDR3 reads CASSTGGSWEQYV. DNA for the CDR3: TGTGCCAGCAGCACAGGGGGTTCATGGGAGCAGTACGTC.

The chain employs TRBV2 and TRBJ1-4; unclear D gene. V shed 7 bases and J shed 3 bases, with 15 bases lying between them. The CDR3 sequence is 15 residues long. Germline CDR1 is SNHLY and CDR2 is FYNNEI. The CDR3 is CASIQTRVANEKLFF. In DNA, the CDR3 is TGTGCCAGCATCCAGACAAGGGTAGCTAATGAAAAACTGTTTTTT.

This chain links TRBV27 with TRBJ1-1, with D maybe TRBD1 (5 bases). CDR3 size: 13 residues. Germline loops: CDR1 MNHEY, CDR2 SMNVEV (reference sequence). Trimming cost V 5 bases and J 0 bases, with 7 bases left between them. The CDR3 spells CASSPDMNTEAFF. The CDR3 nucleotides read TGTGCCAGCAGTCCGGACATGAACACTGAAGCTTTCTTT.

The V and J genes are TRBV5-4 and TRBJ1-1; 8 bases fit TRBD1. The length of the CDR3 is 15 residues. V lost 2 bases to trimming and J lost 1 base; unmatched junction nucleotides: 4. Germline V gene lookup returns CDR1 SGHNT and CDR2 YYREEE (reference sequence). CDR3 residues: CASSLLGTGNTEAFF. DNA for the CDR3: TGTGCCAGCAGCTTACTCGGGACAGGGAACACTGAAGCTTTCTTT. The variable domain in full, with the rest retrieved from reference TRBV5-4 and TRBJ1-1, is ETGVTQSPTHLIKTRGQQVTLRCSSQSGHNTVSWYQQALGQGPQFIFQYYREEENGRGNFPPRFSGLQFPNYSSELNVNALELDDSALYLCASSLLGTGNTEAFFGQGTRLTVV.

The rearrangement links TRBV7-9 to TRBJ1-4, with D tentatively TRBD1 (5 bases). Looked up from germline, CDR1 is SEHNR and CDR2 is FQNEAQ (reference sequence). This CDR3 has 13 amino acids. Trimming removed 2 bases at V and 6 bases at J, with 7 bases between. CDR3 residues: CASSLTGHEKLFF. Here the CDR3 DNA reads TGTGCCAGCAGCTTAACGGGGCATGAAAAACTGTTTTTT.

The rearrangement uses TRBV11-2 and TRBJ2-2, with 12 bases aligning to TRBD1. Trimming at V came to 0 bases and at J to 7 bases, leaving 3 bases not matched to a gene. Germline-derived CDR1 and CDR2 are SGHAT and FQNNGV. The CDR3 sequence is 16 residues long. CDR3 in DNA: TGTGCCAGCAGCTTAGACGGGACAGGGGGCTTCGGGGAGCTGTTTTTT. This sequence encodes CASSLDGTGGFGELFF.

The CDR3 loop is CASSISGTGHQPQHF. CDR3 nucleotide sequence: TGTGCCAGCAGTATCTCCGGGACAGGGCATCAGCCCCAGCATTTT. The chain is built from TRBV27 and TRBJ1-5; 9 bases are shared with TRBD1. With V trimmed by 5 bases and J by 5 bases, 7 bases remained unmatched. The CDR3 length is 15 residues. Germline assignment: CDR1 MNHEY and CDR2 SMNVEV (reference sequence).

This clone was seen more than once but under ten times. This CDR3 reads CASSLTGGGTMQFF. The DNA for the CDR3 is TGTGCCAGCAGTTTAACCGGGGGGGGCACTATGCAGTTCTTC. This chain links TRBV28 with TRBJ2-1; 8 bases fit TRBD2. CDR3 length: 14 amino acids. The V and J ends lost 2 bases and 12 bases, in that order; junction bases with no gene match: 9. In germline, CDR1 is MDHEN, CDR2 SYDVKM.